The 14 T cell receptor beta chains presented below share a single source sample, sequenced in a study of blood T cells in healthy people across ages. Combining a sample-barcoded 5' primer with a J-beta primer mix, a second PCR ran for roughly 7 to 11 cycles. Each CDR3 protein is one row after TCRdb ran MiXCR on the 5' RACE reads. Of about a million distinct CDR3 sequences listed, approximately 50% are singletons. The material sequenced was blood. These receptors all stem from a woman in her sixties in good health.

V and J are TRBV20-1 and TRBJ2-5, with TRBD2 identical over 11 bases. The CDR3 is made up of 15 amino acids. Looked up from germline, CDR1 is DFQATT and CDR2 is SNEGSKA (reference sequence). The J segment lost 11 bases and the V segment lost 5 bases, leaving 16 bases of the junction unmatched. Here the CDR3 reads CSAHAGTSGTYEQYF. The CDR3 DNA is TGCAGTGCTCACGCCGGGACTAGCGGTACTTATGAGCAGTACTTC.

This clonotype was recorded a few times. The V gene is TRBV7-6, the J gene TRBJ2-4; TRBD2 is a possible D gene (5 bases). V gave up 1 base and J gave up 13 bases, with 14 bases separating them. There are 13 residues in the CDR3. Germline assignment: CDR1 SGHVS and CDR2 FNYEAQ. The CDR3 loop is CASSLGGDRVQYF. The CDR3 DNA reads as TGTGCCAGCAGCTTAGGGGGAGACCGGGTCCAGTACTTC.

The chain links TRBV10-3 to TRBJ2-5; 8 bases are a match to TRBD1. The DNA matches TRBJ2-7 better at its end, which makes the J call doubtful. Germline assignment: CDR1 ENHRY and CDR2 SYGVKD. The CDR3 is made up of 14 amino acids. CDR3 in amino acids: CALSILGQADEQYF. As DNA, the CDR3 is TGTGCCCTTTCCATCTTGGGACAGGCAGACGAGCAGTACTTC.

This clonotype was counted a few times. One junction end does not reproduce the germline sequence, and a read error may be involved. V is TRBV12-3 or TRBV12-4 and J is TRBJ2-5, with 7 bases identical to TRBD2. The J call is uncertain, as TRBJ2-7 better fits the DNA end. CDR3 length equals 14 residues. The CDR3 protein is CASSLAVLGYEQYF. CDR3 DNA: TGTGCCAGCAGTCTAGCGGTCCTGGGGTACGAGCAGTACTTC.

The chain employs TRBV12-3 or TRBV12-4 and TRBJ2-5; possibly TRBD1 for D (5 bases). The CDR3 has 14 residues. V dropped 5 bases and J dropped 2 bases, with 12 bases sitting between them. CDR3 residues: CASSKGLGQETQYF. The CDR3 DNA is TGTGCCAGCAGTAAGGGGCTAGGGCAAGAGACCCAGTACTTC.

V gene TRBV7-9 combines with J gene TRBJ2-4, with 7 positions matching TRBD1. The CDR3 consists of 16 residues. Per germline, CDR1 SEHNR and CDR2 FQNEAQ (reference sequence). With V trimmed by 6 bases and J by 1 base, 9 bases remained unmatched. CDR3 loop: CASRPTGLGAKNIQYF. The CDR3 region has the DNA TGTGCCAGCAGGCCGACAGGGCTGGGGGCCAAAAACATTCAGTACTTC.

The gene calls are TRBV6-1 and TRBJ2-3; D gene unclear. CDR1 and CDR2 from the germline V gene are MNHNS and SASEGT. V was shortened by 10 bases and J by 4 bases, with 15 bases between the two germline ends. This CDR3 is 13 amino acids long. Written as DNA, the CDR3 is TGTGCCACAACTGGGTTTGAGCCAGATACGCAGTATTTT. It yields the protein CATTGFEPDTQYF.

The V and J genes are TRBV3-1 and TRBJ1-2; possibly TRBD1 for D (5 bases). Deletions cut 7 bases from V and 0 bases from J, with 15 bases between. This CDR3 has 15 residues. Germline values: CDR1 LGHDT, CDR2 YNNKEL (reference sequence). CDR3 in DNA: TGTGCCAGCAACGCAGGGAGCCTGGCTAACTATGGCTACACCTTC. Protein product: CASNAGSLANYGYTF.

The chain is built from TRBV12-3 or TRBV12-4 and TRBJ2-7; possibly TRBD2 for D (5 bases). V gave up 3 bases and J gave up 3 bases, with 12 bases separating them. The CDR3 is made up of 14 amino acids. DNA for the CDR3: TGTGCCAGCAGTTTGCCGGGGAGATTCTACGAGCAGTACTTC. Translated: CASSLPGRFYEQYF.

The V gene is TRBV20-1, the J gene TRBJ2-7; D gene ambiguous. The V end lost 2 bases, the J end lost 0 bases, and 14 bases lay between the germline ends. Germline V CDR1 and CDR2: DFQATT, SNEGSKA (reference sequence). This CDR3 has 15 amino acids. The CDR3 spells CSARRNPDTSYEQYF. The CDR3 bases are TGCAGTGCTAGAAGAAACCCCGACACCTCCTACGAGCAGTACTTC.

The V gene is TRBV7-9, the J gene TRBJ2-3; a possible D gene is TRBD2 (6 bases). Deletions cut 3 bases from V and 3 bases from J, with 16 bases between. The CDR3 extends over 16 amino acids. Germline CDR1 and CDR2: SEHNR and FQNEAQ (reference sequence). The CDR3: CASSFATGVRTDTQYF. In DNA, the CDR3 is TGTGCCAGCAGCTTTGCAACGGGAGTAAGGACAGATACGCAGTATTTT.

The CDR3, as DNA: TGCAGCGCCGGTTCTAGCAATCAGCCCCAGCATTTT. This translates into CSAGSSNQPQHF. This rearrangement joins TRBV29-1 to TRBJ1-5; unclear D gene. Germline values: CDR1 SQVTM, CDR2 ANQGSEA. The CDR3 totals 12 residues. Trimming left V 7 bases short and J 0 bases short, with 7 bases between.

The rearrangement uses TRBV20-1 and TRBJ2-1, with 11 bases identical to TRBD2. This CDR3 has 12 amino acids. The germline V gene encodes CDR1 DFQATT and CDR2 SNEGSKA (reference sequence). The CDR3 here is CSAPLTSGISFF. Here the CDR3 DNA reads TGCAGCGCACCTTTGACTAGCGGGATATCGTTCTTC.

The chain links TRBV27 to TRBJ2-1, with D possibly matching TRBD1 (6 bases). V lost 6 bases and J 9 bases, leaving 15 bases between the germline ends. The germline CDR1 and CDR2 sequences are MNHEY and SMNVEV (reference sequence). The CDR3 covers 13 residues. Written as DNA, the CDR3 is TGTGCCAGCAGCCCCATCCTACAGGGTGAGCAGTTCTTC. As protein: CASSPILQGEQFF.